These 14 T cell receptor beta chains originate from one sample sequenced in a study of blood T cell repertoires in COVID-19. Generated by immunoSEQ multiplex PCR, the TCRdb table keeps only in-frame clones and is missing some. The data show approximately 130,000 clones, with 83% seen just once and over 15% held by the top ten. Source material: PBMCs or T cells enriched from blood (not recorded which). The receptors stem from a man aged 25-45 years who had recovered from COVID-19.

This clone was recorded only once. The rearrangement links TRBV27 to TRBJ1-4; D might be TRBD1 (5 bases). The CDR3 consists of 16 residues. The V gene's germline CDR1 is MNHEY and CDR2 SMNVEV (reference sequence). V lost 0 bases, J lost 5 bases, and 13 bases lay in between. CDR3: CASSLSGGYGNEKLFF. CDR3 coding DNA: TGTGCCAGCAGTTTATCTGGGGGGTATGGGAATGAAAAACTGTTTTTT.

The rearrangement uses TRBV6-5 and TRBJ1-4; maybe TRBD1 (5 bases). The CDR3 is 14 amino acids. The ends were cut back, 6 bases at V and 4 bases at J, with 12 bases in the middle. Germline V gives CDR1 MNHEY, CDR2 SVGAGI. CDR3 region: CASSRTPSNEKLFF. The CDR3 DNA is TGTGCCAGCAGCAGGACACCGAGTAATGAAAAACTGTTTTTT.

The gene calls are TRBV19 and TRBJ1-1; D unclear. The CDR3 runs 15 residues. V shed 6 bases and J shed 3 bases, with 17 bases lying between them. The germline CDR1 and CDR2 sequences are LNHDA and SQIVND (reference sequence). For the CDR3, the DNA is TGTGCCAGTAGCGGCGGAAGTGGTTTGGACACTGAAGCTTTCTTT. Translating gives CASSGGSGLDTEAFF. Full variable domain (missing parts from reference TRBV19 and TRBJ1-1): DGGITQSPKYLFRKEGQNVTLSCEQNLNHDAMYWYRQDPGQGLRLIYYSQIVNDFQKGDIAEGYSVSREKKESFPLTVTSAQKNPTAFYLCASSGGSGLDTEAFFGQGTRLTVV.

This chain uses TRBV18 with TRBJ1-1, with 7 bases matching TRBD1. Germline values: CDR1 KGHSH, CDR2 LQKENI. The CDR3 length is 15 residues. V lost 6 bases and J lost 3; bases outside the gene matches: 10. CDR3 residues: CASSHRQGRDTEAFF. The CDR3 nucleotides read TGTGCCAGCTCGCACAGACAGGGTAGGGACACTGAAGCTTTCTTT.

This chain joins TRBV12-3 or TRBV12-4 and TRBJ1-1; D not resolved. The CDR3 has 13 amino acids. V was clipped by 6 bases and J by 0 bases, with 8 bases between them. CDR3 protein: CASRPRMNTEAFF. The CDR3 region has the DNA TGTGCCAGCAGGCCTAGAATGAACACTGAAGCTTTCTTT.

This rearrangement joins TRBV4-1 to TRBJ2-7; 11 nucleotides line up with TRBD2. Germline V gene data show CDR1 as MGHRA and CDR2 as YSYEKL. The CDR3 loop spans 18 amino acids. The junction had 7 bases not matched to a gene; V was cut back by 0 bases and J by 0 bases. Here the CDR3 reads CASSQDPLAGGGSYEQYF. The CDR3 nucleotides read TGCGCCAGCAGCCAAGACCCCCTAGCGGGAGGAGGCTCCTACGAGCAGTACTTC.

A remark on this clone: The junction departs from the called germline gene at one end, perhaps through a read error. The rearrangement links TRBV6-1 to TRBJ1-2; D not resolved. Germline CDR1 and CDR2: MNHNS and SASEGT. The CDR3 extends over 14 amino acids. In DNA, the CDR3 is TGTGCCAGCAGTCAAGCCTTCACGGACTATGGCTACACCTTC. Translating it yields CASSQAFTDYGYTF.

This chain connects TRBV6-5 to TRBJ1-2; 8 nucleotides align to TRBD1. Germline V gene data show CDR1 as MNHEY and CDR2 as SVGAGI. Trimming cost V 4 bases and J 2 bases; bases outside gene matches: 6. This CDR3 is 15 amino acids long. The CDR3 protein is CASSSWTGLNYGYTF. The DNA for the CDR3 is TGTGCCAGCAGTTCATGGACAGGGCTGAACTATGGCTACACCTTC.

The CDR3 coding sequence is TGTGCCAGCAGTGAATTCGGACTAGCGGGAGTAACCGGGGAGCTGTTTTTT. Translation: CASSEFGLAGVTGELFF. The chain couples TRBV2 to TRBJ2-2; 13 bases are a match to TRBD2. J was trimmed by 5 bases and V by 2 bases; bases with no gene match: 5. CDR1 is SNHLY and CDR2 is FYNNEI in the germline V gene. The CDR3 is 17 residues long.

The chain joins TRBV6-6 to TRBJ2-1; 7 bases map to TRBD2. Germline CDR1 is MNHNY and CDR2 is SVGAGI (reference sequence). J was trimmed by 8 bases and V by 0 bases; bases with no gene match: 10. The CDR3 covers 16 residues. The CDR3 DNA reads TGTGCCAGCAGTTACTCCGAGGACTCACGGGGGGATGAGCAGTTCTTC. Its translation: CASSYSEDSRGDEQFF.

This sequence joins TRBV5-1 and TRBJ1-2, with 8 bases aligning to TRBD1. The CDR3 is made up of 13 amino acids. Germline CDR1 and CDR2: SGHRS and YFSETQ. With V trimmed by 1 base and J by 6 bases, 2 bases remained unmatched. The CDR3 sequence is CASSLTGGNGYTF. The CDR3 DNA follows: TGCGCCAGCAGCTTGACAGGGGGAAATGGCTACACCTTC.

V usage is TRBV7-9 and J usage is TRBJ1-1; D might be TRBD1 (6 bases). Germline-derived CDR1 and CDR2 are SEHNR and FQNEAQ (reference sequence). Trimming stripped 5 bases from V and 4 bases from J, with 14 bases between. The CDR3 covers 14 residues. The CDR3, as DNA: TGTGCCAGCAGCACGACACAGGGTGGCACTGAAGCTTTCTTT. It translates to CASSTTQGGTEAFF.

DNA for the CDR3: TGCGCCAGCAGCCAAGATTTTGGACAGGCGCTCGAAGAGACCCAGTACTTC. This codes for CASSQDFGQALEETQYF. The V call is TRBV4-1, the J call TRBJ2-5; 7 bases agree with TRBD1. V was pared by 0 bases and J by 3 bases, with 10 bases of the junction left unmatched. Germline V CDR1 and CDR2: MGHRA, YSYEKL. CDR3 size: 17 residues.

This clone was recorded only once. V usage is TRBV12-5 and J usage is TRBJ1-5; D is perhaps TRBD1 (5 bases). This CDR3 region has 15 residues. Trimming shortened V by 7 bases and J by 1 base, and 14 bases separated the two germline ends. In germline, CDR1 is LGHNT, CDR2 FRNRAP. CDR3 nucleotide sequence: TGTGCTAGTGCTCCCCCAGGGCTAAGCAATCAGCCCCAGCATTTT. It yields the protein CASAPPGLSNQPQHF.